One and the same sample provided the 10 T cell receptor beta chains below, sequenced in a study of synovial regulatory T cells in juvenile arthritis. The repertoire was sequenced with immunoSEQ multiplex PCR; TCRdb's copy has only in-frame clones and lacks some. The sample features approximately 9,900 clones, with around 0.72% in its top ten. Material for sequencing was Treg cells from blood. The subset is: remaining (HLA-DR-negative) circulating blood Treg cells. Source of these receptors: a donor younger than 30 with juvenile idiopathic arthritis.

The CDR3 loop reads CASSPHAGAGTEAFF. This chain joins TRBV18 and TRBJ1-1. Per germline, CDR1 KGHSH and CDR2 LQKENI. The CDR3 loop spans 15 amino acids. There is no recorded DNA.

This chain uses TRBV6-4 with TRBJ2-1. Germline V gene sequence: CDR1 MRHNA, CDR2 SNTAGT. The CDR3 totals 13 residues. Nucleotide data are not available. This CDR3 reads CASSVDRRGEQFF.

This chain uses TRBV7-9 with TRBJ1-3. The CDR3 extends over 13 amino acids. The coding DNA is unavailable. CDR1 and CDR2 (germline): SEHNR, FQNEAQ (reference sequence). CDR3 loop: CASSWDLGNTIYF.

V usage is TRBV5-1 and J usage is TRBJ2-7; with no DNA, the TCRdb D assignment of TRBD1 cannot be verified. This CDR3 has 14 residues. No DNA is given. Germline V gives CDR1 SGHRS, CDR2 YFSETQ. CDR3: CASSLTGGIYEQYF. The full variable domain, with the rest looked up from reference TRBV5-1 and TRBJ2-7, is KAGVTQTPRYLIKTRGQQVTLSCSPISGHRSVSWYQQTPGQGLQFLFEYFSETQRNKGNFPGRFSGRQFSNSRSEMNVSTLELGDSALYLCASSLTGGIYEQYFGPGTRLTVT.

The chain combines TRBV12-5 with TRBJ2-3; TCRdb's D call, TRBD2, is unchecked because there is no DNA. The germline gives CDR1 LGHNT, CDR2 FRNRAP. CDR3 length: 14 amino acids. No DNA accompanies this entry. This CDR3 reads CASGFGLSTDTQYF.

The J gene is TRBJ1-3, the V gene TRBV23-1; the D call from TCRdb, TRBD1, cannot be confirmed without DNA. TRBV23-1 carries the ORF label, with uncertain function. The CDR3 contains 19 residues. No DNA is given. CDR3 sequence reads: CASSQRGGWDNKSGNTIYF.

The chain employs TRBV2 and TRBJ2-1. This CDR3 region has 13 residues. DNA for this receptor is not on file. In germline, CDR1 is SNHLY, CDR2 FYNNEI. The CDR3 region is CASSPGPNNEQFF.

The chain has TRBV5-1 and TRBJ2-2; TCRdb's D call, TRBD1, is unchecked because there is no DNA. This CDR3 is built from 15 residues. No DNA sequence was recorded. CDR1 is SGHRS and CDR2 is YFSETQ in the germline V gene. CDR3 sequence reads: CASSYSGTNTGELFF. The full variable domain, with the rest looked up from reference TRBV5-1 and TRBJ2-2, is KAGVTQTPRYLIKTRGQQVTLSCSPISGHRSVSWYQQTPGQGLQFLFEYFSETQRNKGNFPGRFSGRQFSNSRSEMNVSTLELGDSALYLCASSYSGTNTGELFFGEGSRLTVL.

The chain carries TRBV7-9 and TRBJ1-5; TCRdb's D call of TRBD1 is untestable without DNA. Germline CDR1 is SEHNR and CDR2 is FQNEAQ (reference sequence). This CDR3 is built from 13 residues. DNA was not recorded. CDR3 sequence reads: CASSLTPSQPQHF.

The chain couples TRBV9 to TRBJ2-6. The CDR3 is 17 amino acids. DNA was not recorded. CDR1 and CDR2 from the germline V gene are SGDLS and YYNGEE. This CDR3 is CASSARTASSGANVLTF.